This record looks at one T cell receptor (beta chain) sequence and its context. This record belongs to a study of control samples from healthy donors and cancer patients. Clones were read by immunoSEQ multiplex PCR, and TCRdb kept only the in-frame ones, dropping some. The data contain about 120,000 clones, 89% of them singletons. This CDR3 has 14 residues. The V end lost 3 bases, the J end lost 4 bases, and 12 bases lay between the germline ends. CDR1 and CDR2 from the germline V gene are MNHNS and SASEGT. The rearrangement joins TRBV6-1 to TRBJ1-1, with D possibly matching TRBD1 (5 bases). Sequencing was done on a sample of blood. The clonotype originates from a man over 45 in good health. CDR3: CASSERGSTTEAFF. The CDR3 DNA follows: TGTGCCAGCAGTGAGAGGGGTTCTACCACTGAAGCTTTCTTT.